A single sample gave rise to the 12 T cell receptor beta chains below, sequenced in a study of response to subunit inactivated influenza vaccine. MiXCR, applied by TCRdb to the RT-PCR reads, yields one record per CDR3 protein. The sample lists under 800,000 distinct CDR3 sequences, about 15% seen once, with roughly 6.4% in the top ten. The material sequenced was PBMCs from blood, taken less than 15 days before vaccination. Receptors were obtained from a man aged 50 or older who received an inactivated influenza vaccine.

The chain combines TRBV10-3 with TRBJ1-5; D perhaps matches TRBD1 (6 bases). In germline, CDR1 is ENHRY, CDR2 SYGVKD. The V end was cut by 5 bases, the J end by 3 bases, with 11 bases between. The CDR3 sequence is 14 residues long. CDR3 region: CAISIDRYNQPQHF. CDR3 sequence (DNA): TGTGCCATCAGTATTGACAGGTACAATCAGCCCCAGCATTTT.

This clonotype was seen only a few times. V usage is TRBV14 and J usage is TRBJ2-3; 10 bases agree with TRBD2. Unmatched junction bases numbered 3, after V lost 2 bases and J lost 4 bases. CDR1 and CDR2 (germline): SGHDN, FVKESK. The CDR3 extends over 15 amino acids. CDR3 bases: TGTGCCAGCAGCCAACTAGCGGGAGTGTCAGATACGCAGTATTTT. Translation: CASSQLAGVSDTQYF.

This clonotype appeared many times. The chain employs TRBV7-9 and TRBJ2-7; TRBD1 agrees at 9 bases. V dropped 6 bases and J dropped 4; count of bases not matched to a gene: 7. The CDR3 is made up of 14 amino acids. CDR1 is SEHNR, CDR2 FQNEAQ, per germline (reference sequence). This chain's CDR3 is CASSTGGFGYEQYF. The DNA of the CDR3 is TGTGCCAGCAGTACAGGGGGCTTTGGGTACGAGCAGTACTTC.

V is TRBV5-1 and J is TRBJ2-7; D may correspond to TRBD1 or TRBD2 (6 bases each). The V and J ends lost 1 base and 6 bases respectively, with 11 bases between them. This CDR3 has 13 amino acids. Germline CDR1 reads SGHRS; CDR2 reads YFSETQ. The CDR3 DNA sequence: TGCGCCAGCAGCTTGCCGGGGGCCGGCGAGCAGTACTTC. Protein: CASSLPGAGEQYF.

This clonotype was seen a handful of times. The genes are TRBV5-1 and TRBJ2-2; perhaps TRBD1 as D (5 bases). Trimming took off 0 bases at V and 4 bases at J, with 13 bases between the two ends. Per germline, CDR1 SGHRS and CDR2 YFSETQ. The CDR3 is 16 residues long. CDR3 coding DNA: TGCGCCAGCAGCTTGGATTTGGGGCGCGGCACCGGGGAGCTGTTTTTT. This encodes CASSLDLGRGTGELFF.

This clonotype appeared many times. This chain links TRBV11-2 with TRBJ2-2; 10 bases match TRBD2. The germline gives CDR1 SGHAT, CDR2 FQNNGV. There are 17 residues in the CDR3. The ends lost 0 bases at V and 7 bases at J; junction bases unmatched: 8. This CDR3 reads CASSLDGLAAQVGELFF. CDR3 bases: TGTGCCAGCAGCTTAGATGGACTAGCGGCGCAGGTCGGGGAGCTGTTTTTT.

The rearrangement joins TRBV29-1 to TRBJ1-1; the match to TRBD1 covers 8 bases. This CDR3 is 12 amino acids long. Germline V CDR1 and CDR2: SQVTM, ANQGSEA. Trimming took 6 bases from V and 1 from J; bases not matched to a gene: 1. This CDR3 is CSVGQANTEAFF. The CDR3 bases are TGCAGCGTGGGACAGGCGAACACTGAAGCTTTCTTT.

This clonotype was seen a handful of times. DNA for the CDR3: TGCAGCGTTGACCGGCTAGCTAACTATGGCTACACCTTC. It is translated as CSVDRLANYGYTF. The chain couples TRBV29-1 to TRBJ1-2; D is undetermined. This CDR3 comprises 13 residues. CDR1 and CDR2 (germline): SQVTM, ANQGSEA. V gave up 3 bases and J gave up 0 bases, with 8 bases separating them.

This clonotype has just one count. The gene calls are TRBV7-2 and TRBJ2-3; 8 nucleotides match TRBD2. The CDR3 sequence is 16 residues long. The V gene's germline CDR1 is SGHTA and CDR2 FQGNSA. V was pared by 5 bases and J by 6 bases, with 13 bases of the junction left unmatched. The CDR3 is CASSPARGGASDTQYF. As DNA, the CDR3 is TGTGCCAGCAGCCCCGCCCGGGGGGGGGCTTCTGATACGCAGTATTTT. Using reference TRBV7-2 and TRBJ2-3 for the parts outside the CDR3, the full variable domain is GAGVSQSPSNKVTEKGKDVELRCDPISGHTALYWYRQSLGQGLEFLIYFQGNSAPDKSGLPSDRFSAERTGGSVSTLTIQRTQQEDSAVYLCASSPARGGASDTQYFGPGTRLTVL.

There are a few counts of this clonotype. The chain is built from TRBV10-3 and TRBJ2-1; D assignment may be TRBD1 or TRBD2 (6 bases each). Trimming left V 10 bases short and J 6 bases short, with 25 bases between. CDR3 length: 16 residues. The germline gives CDR1 ENHRY, CDR2 SYGVKD. CDR3 in amino acids: CATNTNLEGDSNEQFF. As DNA, the CDR3 is TGTGCCACTAACACAAATTTAGAGGGGGACTCCAATGAGCAGTTCTTC.

The chain employs TRBV7-2 and TRBJ1-2; D is uncertain. The CDR3 has 13 residues. Trimming removed 1 base at V and 7 bases at J, with 10 bases between. Germline lookup yields CDR1 SGHTA and CDR2 FQGNSA. As DNA, the CDR3 is TGTGCCAGCAGCTTAGAGGCAGTCTCTGGCTACACCTTC. Protein sequence: CASSLEAVSGYTF.

This clonotype was found many times. This chain joins TRBV7-2 and TRBJ2-7; unclear D gene. Per germline, CDR1 SGHTA and CDR2 FQGNSA. V was clipped by 3 bases and J by 0 bases, with 6 bases between them. This CDR3 region has 13 residues. In nucleotides, the CDR3 is TGTGCCAGCAGCTTCGCAGACTCCTACGAGCAGTACTTC. Its protein product is CASSFADSYEQYF.